These 21 T cell receptor beta chains originate from one sample sequenced in a study of cytomegalovirus exposure and HLA in healthy donors. PCR primers comprised 60 Vbeta and 13 Jbeta primers. Here immunoSEQ multiplex PCR was the method, and the copy in TCRdb shows in-frame clones only, minus some. The sample lists around 65,000 clones, approximately 74% seen once, with around a sixth in the top ten. Material for sequencing was PBMCs. The receptor source for this set is a middle-aged man in good health and CMV-seropositive.

This clone was counted a few times. Written as DNA, the CDR3 is TGTGCCAGCAGCGATCTCAGAAGCACTGAAGCTTTCTTT. As protein: CASSDLRSTEAFF. The rearrangement uses TRBV5-6 and TRBJ1-1; D unresolved. Germline CDR1 SGHDT, CDR2 YYEEEE. The germline V and J ends were trimmed by 4 bases and 4 bases, with 11 bases remaining between them. The CDR3 is 13 amino acids.

The V and J genes are TRBV9 and TRBJ1-6; 9 bases are shared with TRBD1. This CDR3 contains 14 residues. Germline V CDR1 and CDR2: SGDLS, YYNGEE. V lost 5 bases to trimming and J lost 7 bases; unmatched junction nucleotides: 4. The CDR3 DNA reads TGTGCCAGCAGTCGGACAGGGGAGAATTCACCCCTCCACTTT. The encoded protein is CASSRTGENSPLHF.

This chain links TRBV4-1 with TRBJ2-7, with 10 bases aligning to TRBD1. From germline, CDR1 is MGHRA and CDR2 YSYEKL. The CDR3 length is 15 residues. Unmatched junction bases numbered 2, after V lost 1 base and J lost 2 bases. The CDR3 bases are TGCGCCAGCAGCCAAGGTGGACAGGGGGCCTACGAGCAGTACTTC. Its translation: CASSQGGQGAYEQYF.

This rearrangement joins TRBV18 to TRBJ2-1; a possible D gene is TRBD2 (5 bases). Germline CDR1 is KGHSH and CDR2 is LQKENI. The CDR3 loop spans 14 amino acids. Trimming pared 6 bases from V and 0 bases from J, leaving 9 bases between. In nucleotides, the CDR3 is TGTGCCAGCTCGAAAAGCGGCTCCTACAATGAGCAGTTCTTC. Protein product: CASSKSGSYNEQFF.

This clone was counted only a few times. This chain connects TRBV18 to TRBJ2-1; 12 bases are shared with TRBD1. The CDR3 is 20 residues long. The germline V gene has CDR1 KGHSH and CDR2 LQKENI. The V gene end was trimmed by 4 bases and the J gene end by 0 bases; junction bases not matched to a gene: 13. The CDR3 nucleotides read TGTGCCAGCTCACAAACACCGGGACAGGGGGCGATGAGCTCCTACAATGAGCAGTTCTTC. Translating it yields CASSQTPGQGAMSSYNEQFF.

The chain combines TRBV27 with TRBJ1-5, with D tentatively TRBD1 (6 bases). V was trimmed by 3 bases and J by 0 bases, leaving 18 bases between them. CDR3 size: 18 residues. Germline V gene data show CDR1 as MNHEY and CDR2 as SMNVEV (reference sequence). In DNA, the CDR3 is TGTGCCAGCAGTTTGGAGGGGGGGAAGGGACTTAGCAATCAGCCCCAGCATTTT. Translating it yields CASSLEGGKGLSNQPQHF.

V gene TRBV4-3 combines with J gene TRBJ2-5, with D hard to call. Germline-derived CDR1 and CDR2 are LGHNA and YSLEER. V was trimmed by 0 bases and J by 4 bases, leaving 12 bases between them. This CDR3 is built from 15 residues. CDR3: CASSQDTGPRETQYF. In DNA form, the CDR3 reads TGCGCCAGCAGCCAAGACACGGGTCCGCGAGAGACCCAGTACTTC.

The genes are TRBV10-3 and TRBJ1-1, with 8 bases identical to TRBD1. The CDR3 covers 15 residues. Trimming removed 6 bases from V and 5 bases from J; junction bases left unmatched: 11. CDR1 and CDR2 (germline): ENHRY, SYGVKD. For the CDR3, the DNA is TGTGCCATCAGCCCTGTGGACAGGGTTGAAACTGAAGCTTTCTTT. This encodes CAISPVDRVETEAFF.

A single count supports this clone. The chain links TRBV7-9 to TRBJ1-4; D not resolved. This CDR3 is 15 amino acids long. Deletions cut 1 base from V and 8 bases from J, with 14 bases between. Germline V gives CDR1 SEHNR, CDR2 FQNEAQ (reference sequence). CDR3 amino acids: CASSLVARRNEKLFF. The CDR3 coding sequence is TGTGCCAGCAGCTTAGTAGCTCGACGCAACGAAAAACTGTTTTTT.

The V and J genes are TRBV5-1 and TRBJ2-7; 8 positions match TRBD2. Unmatched junction bases numbered 5, after V lost 5 bases and J lost 4 bases. The CDR3 is made up of 13 amino acids. Looked up from germline, CDR1 is SGHRS and CDR2 is YFSETQ. Written as DNA, the CDR3 is TGCGCCAGCAGGCGGGGGGCGGGGTACGAGCAGTACTTC. Translated, it gives CASRRGAGYEQYF.

This clone was seen a handful of times. J is TRBJ1-1 and V is TRBV5-6, with D possibly TRBD1 on 6 matching bases. Germline loops: CDR1 SGHDT, CDR2 YYEEEE. Between the trimmed V and J ends, which lost 4 bases and 2 bases, there was a span of 12 bases. The CDR3 sequence is 14 residues long. The CDR3 coding sequence is TGTGCCAGCAGCACCGGACAGCCTAACACTGAAGCTTTCTTT. This sequence encodes CASSTGQPNTEAFF.

The V call is TRBV28, the J call TRBJ2-5; D not certain. Germline assignment: CDR1 MDHEN and CDR2 SYDVKM. V lost 4 bases, J lost 2 bases, and 5 bases lay in between. The CDR3 is made up of 12 amino acids. Here the CDR3 reads CASSSLQETQYF. In nucleotides, the CDR3 is TGTGCCAGCAGTTCCCTACAAGAGACCCAGTACTTC.

This clone was observed a handful of times. The V call is TRBV19, the J call TRBJ1-6, with D hard to call. This CDR3 spans 14 amino acids. Between the trimmed V and J ends, which lost 3 bases and 5 bases, there was a span of 8 bases. Germline CDR1 is LNHDA and CDR2 is SQIVND (reference sequence). CDR3 coding DNA: TGTGCCAGTAGTATTATCACTGATAATTCACCCCTCCACTTT. Translation: CASSIITDNSPLHF.

The rearrangement links TRBV12-2 to TRBJ1-1; the table's D call of TRBD1 was not tested on the DNA. TRBV12-2 is an annotated pseudogene. CDR3 length equals 20 residues. CDR3 residues: CASRLVVGRRSAVGHTEAFF. CDR3 in DNA: TGTGCAAGTCGCTTAGTTGTGGGCCGCAGGTCGGCTGTGGGGCACACTGAAGCTTTCTTT.

V usage is TRBV5-1 and J usage is TRBJ1-1, with a tentative D call TRBD1 (5 bases). CDR1 and CDR2 (germline): SGHRS, YFSETQ. The CDR3 totals 16 residues. V lost 0 bases and J 1 base, leaving 13 bases between the germline ends. As DNA, the CDR3 is TGCGCCAGCAGCTTGGGGGGGGGTTGGAAGAACACTGAAGCTTTCTTT. Its protein product is CASSLGGGWKNTEAFF.

This chain connects TRBV5-1 to TRBJ1-4, with D unclear. Trimming cost V 0 bases and J 0 bases, with 3 bases left between them. Germline lookup yields CDR1 SGHRS and CDR2 YFSETQ. The CDR3 consists of 14 residues. CDR3: CASSLASTNEKLFF. DNA of the CDR3: TGCGCCAGCAGCTTGGCCTCAACTAATGAAAAACTGTTTTTT.

The chain is built from TRBV6-5 and TRBJ2-1; the D is unclear. Trimming took off 6 bases at V and 0 bases at J, with 12 bases between the two ends. Per germline, CDR1 MNHEY and CDR2 SVGAGI. There are 15 residues in the CDR3. In DNA, the CDR3 is TGTGCCAGCAGACCTCGCTCGGGCTCCTACAATGAGCAGTTCTTC. Protein: CASRPRSGSYNEQFF.

The chain combines TRBV11-3 with TRBJ2-3; D might be TRBD2 (6 bases). This CDR3 contains 14 residues. Germline values: CDR1 SGHNT, CDR2 YENEEA. Trimming pared 1 base from V and 1 base from J, leaving 6 bases between. CDR3 residues: CASSLAGGTDTQYF. The CDR3 coding sequence is TGTGCCAGCAGCTTAGCGGGGGGCACAGATACGCAGTATTTT.

The V gene is TRBV29-1, the J gene TRBJ1-1; TRBD1 agrees at 8 bases. The germline CDR1 and CDR2 sequences are SQVTM and ANQGSEA. Trimming cost V 0 bases and J 5 bases; bases outside gene matches: 2. The CDR3 is 13 amino acids. This CDR3 is CSVEETGGTEAFF. DNA for the CDR3: TGCAGCGTTGAAGAAACAGGGGGGACTGAAGCTTTCTTT.

The sample holds a few counts of this clone. The rearrangement uses TRBV2 and TRBJ2-7, with TRBD2 matching 7 bases. With V trimmed by 6 bases and J by 6 bases, 5 bases remained unmatched. CDR3 length: 12 residues. The germline gives CDR1 SNHLY, CDR2 FYNNEI. CDR3 region: CASRTTSSEQYF. As DNA, the CDR3 is TGTGCCAGCAGGACGACTAGCTCCGAGCAGTACTTC.

This clone occurred a few times. The chain carries TRBV7-8 and TRBJ1-1; no reliable D call. V was pared by 1 base and J by 0 bases, with 9 bases between. From germline, CDR1 is SGHVS and CDR2 FQNEAQ. The CDR3 has 15 residues. The CDR3: CASSLVGSMNTEAFF. DNA for the CDR3: TGTGCCAGCAGCTTAGTGGGCAGCATGAACACTGAAGCTTTCTTT.